One sample yielded the 22 T cell receptor beta chains listed below, sequenced in a study of blood T cell repertoires in COVID-19. Clones were sequenced by immunoSEQ multiplex PCR, and TCRdb holds only the in-frame ones, with some missing. The sample contains some 150,000 clones, around 87% of which appear only once. Sequences were obtained from peripheral blood. These receptors originate from a man aged 45 to 65 with active COVID-19.

Here the CDR3 reads CATSDSYSNQPQHF. The DNA of the CDR3 is TGTGCCACCAGTGATTCCTATAGCAATCAGCCCCAGCATTTT. This chain uses TRBV24-1 with TRBJ1-5; no definite D call. The germline gives CDR1 KGHDR, CDR2 SFDVKD. V shed 2 bases and J shed 0 bases, with 4 bases lying between them. The CDR3 totals 14 residues.

The V call is TRBV5-6, the J call TRBJ1-2; D not resolved. Germline values: CDR1 SGHDT, CDR2 YYEEEE. The CDR3 has 14 amino acids. Trimming removed 4 bases from V and 2 bases from J, with 12 bases in between. CDR3 DNA sequence: TGTGCCAGCAGCCCTGCCCCGGGGAACTATGGCTACACCTTC. This sequence encodes CASSPAPGNYGYTF.

The chain employs TRBV3-1 (or the pseudogene TRBV3-2) and TRBJ2-7; D not resolved. This CDR3 comprises 13 residues. V was pared by 3 bases and J by 0 bases, with 6 bases between. The germline V gene has CDR1 LGHDT and CDR2 YNNKEL (reference sequence). CDR3 DNA: TGTGCCAGCAGCCACCACAGCTCCTACGAGCAGTACTTC. Its translation is CASSHHSSYEQYF.

The rearrangement joins TRBV5-4 to TRBJ2-5; TRBD1 aligns across 10 bases. Germline values: CDR1 SGHNT, CDR2 YYREEE (reference sequence). This CDR3 is 16 amino acids long. J was trimmed by 3 bases and V by 0 bases; bases with no gene match: 5. The CDR3 is CASSLGQGADKETQYF. The CDR3 region has the DNA TGTGCCAGCAGCTTGGGACAGGGGGCGGATAAAGAGACCCAGTACTTC. The full variable domain, in which reference TRBV5-4 and TRBJ2-5 provide the parts outside the CDR3, is ETGVTQSPTHLIKTRGQQVTLRCSSQSGHNTVSWYQQALGQGPQFIFQYYREEENGRGNFPPRFSGLQFPNYSSELNVNALELDDSALYLCASSLGQGADKETQYFGPGTRLLVL.

The chain recombines TRBV30 with TRBJ2-3; TRBD1 aligns across 7 bases. The V gene's germline CDR1 is GTSNPN and CDR2 SVGIG (reference sequence). CDR3 size: 14 residues. V shed 3 bases and J 0 bases; nucleotides not matched to a gene: 3. Here the CDR3 reads CAWRDRSSTDTQYF. The CDR3 DNA is TGTGCCTGGAGGGACAGGTCTAGCACAGATACGCAGTATTTT.

This clone has more than one count but fewer than ten. Written as DNA, the CDR3 is TGTGCCAGCAGCGTAGCCAGGGATGGCGAGCAGTACTTC. It is translated as CASSVARDGEQYF. The chain uses TRBV9 and TRBJ2-7; D might be TRBD1 (5 bases). The CDR3 loop spans 13 amino acids. Trimming cost V 0 bases and J 6 bases, with 10 bases left between them. The V gene's germline CDR1 is SGDLS and CDR2 YYNGEE.

The chain combines TRBV7-6 with TRBJ2-1, with 12 bases aligning to TRBD1. The junction had 8 bases not matched to a gene; V was cut back by 0 bases and J by 8 bases. The CDR3 is made up of 17 amino acids. Per the germline V gene, CDR1 is SGHVS and CDR2 is FNYEAQ. The CDR3 loop is CASSLAPGTGGLDEQFF. CDR3 nucleotide sequence: TGTGCCAGCAGCTTAGCACCCGGGACAGGGGGCTTGGATGAGCAGTTCTTC.

The CDR3, as DNA: TGTGCCAGCAGTCCCGGAGTAAGTGGTACGCAGTATTTT. This sequence encodes CASSPGVSGTQYF. The chain joins TRBV9 to TRBJ2-3; D gene unclear. CDR3 length: 13 amino acids. Between the trimmed V and J ends, which lost 5 bases and 8 bases, there was a span of 15 bases. Germline CDR1 is SGDLS and CDR2 is YYNGEE.

This clone was detected only a few times. V usage is TRBV7-6 and J usage is TRBJ1-1; tentatively, D is TRBD1 (6 bases). CDR1 is SGHVS and CDR2 is FNYEAQ in the germline V gene. Trimming stripped 4 bases from V and 1 base from J, with 10 bases between. The CDR3 runs to 14 residues. The CDR3 here is CASSSGGQNTEAFF. CDR3 nucleotide sequence: TGTGCCAGCAGCTCTGGGGGACAGAACACTGAAGCTTTCTTT.

The genes are TRBV3-1 (or the pseudogene TRBV3-2) and TRBJ2-1, with 7 bases aligning to TRBD2. Germline CDR1 reads LGHDT; CDR2 reads YNNKEL (reference sequence). The CDR3 has 16 amino acids. After removal of 4 bases from V and 6 bases from J, the junction contained 12 bases not matched to a gene. CDR3 DNA sequence: TGTGCCAGCAGCCCCGGATTCGGGGGGATATTCAATGAGCAGTTCTTC. This gives the protein CASSPGFGGIFNEQFF.

The rearrangement links TRBV6-6 to TRBJ2-3; D is undetermined. With 2 bases removed from V and 4 bases from J, the gap between germline ends came to 13 bases. The CDR3 runs 15 residues. Germline V gives CDR1 MNHNY, CDR2 SVGAGI (reference sequence). The CDR3 protein is CASSYPRQRPDTQYF. CDR3 sequence (DNA): TGTGCCAGCAGTTACCCAAGGCAGCGTCCAGATACGCAGTATTTT.

The genes are TRBV9 and TRBJ2-7; 7 bases are shared with TRBD1. Germline lookup yields CDR1 SGDLS and CDR2 YYNGEE. The V gene end was trimmed by 3 bases and the J gene end by 5 bases; junction bases not matched to a gene: 11. This CDR3 is built from 15 residues. CDR3 sequence (DNA): TGTGCCAGCAGCGAGGGGACAGTCAAGGGGCACGAGCAGTACTTC. This sequence encodes CASSEGTVKGHEQYF. Drawing the rest from reference TRBV9 and TRBJ2-7, the complete variable domain is DSGVTQTPKHLITATGQRVTLRCSPRSGDLSVYWYQQSLDQGLQFLIQYYNGEERAKGNILERFSAQQFPDLHSELNLSSLELGDSALYFCASSEGTVKGHEQYFGPGTRLTVT.

The rearrangement joins TRBV18 to TRBJ1-2; 8 bases are shared with TRBD1. Germline V gene data show CDR1 as KGHSH and CDR2 as LQKENI. This CDR3 has 13 residues. Germline trimming cut 2 bases from V and 7 bases from J; bases unmatched to any gene: 3. The CDR3 spells CASSPGQGGGYTF. The DNA of the CDR3 is TGTGCCAGCTCACCAGGACAGGGCGGTGGCTACACCTTC.

This clone was counted between two and nine times. The chain uses TRBV4-2 and TRBJ1-2; 8 bases map to TRBD1. After removal of 1 base from V and 8 bases from J, the junction contained 9 bases not matched to a gene. The germline gives CDR1 LGHNA, CDR2 YNFKEQ. The CDR3 is 15 residues long. Written as DNA, the CDR3 is TGTGCCAGCAGCCAAGTTTCGCAGGGGGCTGGCGGCTACACCTTC. Its translation: CASSQVSQGAGGYTF.

The V and J genes are TRBV18 and TRBJ2-7; 9 bases fit TRBD1. Germline-derived CDR1 and CDR2 are KGHSH and LQKENI. This CDR3 is built from 14 residues. The junction had 11 bases not matched to a gene; V was cut back by 7 bases and J by 7 bases. CDR3 nucleotide sequence: TGTGCCAGCTTGACCGGGACAGGGTTTGGGGAGCAGTACTTC. This encodes CASLTGTGFGEQYF.

The chain couples TRBV19 to TRBJ2-1; 8 bases agree with TRBD1. Unmatched junction bases numbered 8, after V lost 6 bases and J lost 4 bases. This CDR3 contains 15 residues. Germline-derived CDR1 and CDR2 are LNHDA and SQIVND (reference sequence). Written as DNA, the CDR3 is TGTGCCAGTAGCCCCAGGGGGCCTTCGTACAATGAGCAGTTCTTC. Amino acid sequence: CASSPRGPSYNEQFF. Using reference TRBV19 and TRBJ2-1 for the parts outside the CDR3, the full variable domain is DGGITQSPKYLFRKEGQNVTLSCEQNLNHDAMYWYRQDPGQGLRLIYYSQIVNDFQKGDIAEGYSVSREKKESFPLTVTSAQKNPTAFYLCASSPRGPSYNEQFFGPGTRLTVL.

This clone has a single count. The rearrangement joins TRBV4-1 to TRBJ2-1; TRBD1 is a possible D gene (6 bases). V was clipped by 4 bases and J by 8 bases, with 18 bases between them. The CDR3 consists of 15 residues. Germline assignment: CDR1 MGHRA and CDR2 YSYEKL. In DNA form, the CDR3 reads TGCGCCAGCAGCCGAGGACAGTCCCCTACGGATGAGCAGTTCTTC. This sequence encodes CASSRGQSPTDEQFF.

This clone has only one observation. The chain has TRBV4-1 and TRBJ1-2; perhaps TRBD1 as D (5 bases). Germline CDR1 and CDR2: MGHRA and YSYEKL. Trimming left V 6 bases short and J 0 bases short, with 20 bases between. The CDR3 spans 17 residues. The CDR3 loop reads CASRSSSRSGANYGYTF. DNA for the CDR3: TGCGCCAGCAGATCCTCGTCCCGTTCGGGGGCTAACTATGGCTACACCTTC.

The chain combines TRBV6-5 with TRBJ1-4; possible D gene TRBD1, 6 bases. V was trimmed by 6 bases and J by 8 bases, leaving 10 bases between them. The CDR3 is 12 amino acids. Looked up from germline, CDR1 is MNHEY and CDR2 is SVGAGI. CDR3 in DNA: TGTGCCAGCAGCCGGGGGGCGGAAAAACTGTTTTTT. Its translation is CASSRGAEKLFF.

V gene TRBV12-5 combines with J gene TRBJ2-5; D is uncertain. Germline CDR1 is LGHNT and CDR2 is FRNRAP. The CDR3 runs 13 residues. V was trimmed by 0 bases and J by 7 bases, leaving 9 bases between them. The CDR3 is CASGLVSSRTQYF. Written as DNA, the CDR3 is TGTGCTAGTGGTTTGGTATCCTCCAGGACCCAGTACTTC.

V and J are TRBV2 and TRBJ2-5; a possible D gene is TRBD1 (6 bases). Deletions cut 11 bases from V and 1 base from J, with 11 bases between. CDR1 is SNHLY and CDR2 is FYNNEI in the germline V gene. The CDR3 is made up of 12 amino acids. CDR3 sequence reads: CAGQGIQETQYF. DNA of the CDR3: TGTGCCGGGCAGGGGATCCAAGAGACCCAGTACTTC.

The chain joins TRBV11-2 to TRBJ2-5; D may be TRBD1 (5 bases). The germline V gene encodes CDR1 SGHAT and CDR2 FQNNGV. CDR3 length: 14 residues. V shed 6 bases and J shed 2 bases, with 13 bases lying between them. CDR3 sequence reads: CASSRQGTQETQYF. DNA of the CDR3: TGTGCCAGCAGTAGGCAGGGTACGCAAGAGACCCAGTACTTC.